The 26 T cell receptor beta chains below were found in one sample sequenced in a study of OX40 agonist ivuxolimab in advanced cancers. Repertoires were generated with immunoSEQ multiplex PCR, while TCRdb's copy carries only in-frame clones and drops some. The sample shows approximately 70,000 clones, 70% to 90% of them seen only once. The sequences come from CD4+ or CD8+ T cells sorted from blood, collected in a trial of the OX40 agonist ivuxolimab. All receptors come from an adult with an advanced solid tumor such as melanoma, head and neck, liver or kidney cancer.

CDR3 coding DNA: TGTGCCATCAGCCAAAGCGGCTACGAGCAGTACTTC. Translation gives CAISQSGYEQYF. The chain carries TRBV10-3 and TRBJ2-7; D may be TRBD2 (5 bases). There are 12 residues in the CDR3. Germline V CDR1 and CDR2: ENHRY, SYGVKD. Trimming shortened V by 6 bases and J by 3 bases, and 9 bases separated the two germline ends.

The chain uses TRBV2 and TRBJ2-3; D gene unclear. Trimming left V 6 bases short and J 2 bases short, with 12 bases between. The CDR3 sequence is 14 residues long. The V gene's germline CDR1 is SNHLY and CDR2 FYNNEI. CDR3: CASRAEINTDTQYF. Written as DNA, the CDR3 is TGTGCCAGCAGGGCGGAAATAAACACAGATACGCAGTATTTT.

The V gene is TRBV18, the J gene TRBJ1-1, with 7 positions matching TRBD1. The CDR3 runs to 14 residues. Germline loops: CDR1 KGHSH, CDR2 LQKENI. The V and J ends lost 6 bases and 1 base, in that order; junction bases with no gene match: 5. The CDR3 DNA follows: TGTGCCAGCTCCGCGGACAGGCAGAACACTGAAGCTTTCTTT. This gives the protein CASSADRQNTEAFF.

The chain couples TRBV10-3 to TRBJ2-1, with 8 bases matching TRBD1. Germline CDR1 ENHRY, CDR2 SYGVKD. The CDR3 contains 18 residues. V shed 1 base, J shed 6 bases, and the junction held 14 bases outside the gene matches. CDR3 sequence: CAISEFTSPGGKGNEQFF. The CDR3 nucleotides are TGTGCCATCAGTGAGTTTACTTCTCCAGGGGGCAAGGGCAATGAGCAGTTCTTC.

The rearrangement joins TRBV10-3 to TRBJ1-2; 7 bases map to TRBD1. Germline V lookup: CDR1 ENHRY, CDR2 SYGVKD. The CDR3 has 12 residues. V dropped 6 bases and J dropped 3; count of bases not matched to a gene: 1. Here the CDR3 reads CAISTGDYGYTF. The CDR3 DNA reads TGTGCCATCAGCACAGGGGACTATGGCTACACCTTC.

This chain uses TRBV6-1 with TRBJ2-6; D uncertain. V was trimmed by 1 base and J by 0 bases, leaving 4 bases between them. The CDR3 spans 15 residues. Germline V gives CDR1 MNHNS, CDR2 SASEGT. DNA of the CDR3: TGTGCCAGCAGTGAAGGGAGCTCTGGGGCCAACGTCCTGACTTTC. As protein: CASSEGSSGANVLTF.

The J gene is TRBJ2-7, the V gene TRBV9; D gene ambiguous. The length of the CDR3 is 14 residues. Germline-derived CDR1 and CDR2 are SGDLS and YYNGEE. Trimming cost V 5 bases and J 0 bases, with 12 bases left between them. The CDR3 spells CASSLDGDSYEQYF. CDR3 sequence (DNA): TGTGCCAGCAGTCTAGATGGGGACTCCTACGAGCAGTACTTC.

This rearrangement joins TRBV5-1 to TRBJ2-3; maybe TRBD2 (7 bases). Germline V gene lookup returns CDR1 SGHRS and CDR2 YFSETQ. This CDR3 comprises 15 residues. The V and J ends lost 0 bases and 4 bases respectively, with 12 bases between them. As DNA, the CDR3 is TGCGCCAGCAGCTTGGGAGGGGGAGGGCCAGATACGCAGTATTTT. Translation: CASSLGGGGPDTQYF.

The chain is built from TRBV6-1 and TRBJ2-5; 12 bases agree with TRBD2. The germline V gene encodes CDR1 MNHNS and CDR2 SASEGT. V dropped 2 bases and J dropped 5; count of bases not matched to a gene: 3. The CDR3 sequence is 15 residues long. CDR3 protein: CASSESSGGVETQYF. The CDR3 DNA reads as TGTGCCAGCAGTGAATCTAGCGGGGGGGTGGAGACCCAGTACTTC.

The chain couples TRBV5-5 to TRBJ2-5; D possibly corresponds to TRBD1 (6 bases). Looked up from germline, CDR1 is SGHKS and CDR2 is YYEKEE (reference sequence). V lost 1 base and J 0 bases, leaving 10 bases between the germline ends. This CDR3 has 15 amino acids. In DNA, the CDR3 is TGTGCCAGCAGCTTGCAGGGGCATTACCAAGAGACCCAGTACTTC. This gives the protein CASSLQGHYQETQYF.

V usage is TRBV19 and J usage is TRBJ1-4; 9 nucleotides agree with TRBD1. The J segment lost 7 bases and the V segment lost 6 bases, leaving 6 bases of the junction unmatched. Germline CDR1 reads LNHDA; CDR2 reads SQIVND (reference sequence). This CDR3 is 14 amino acids long. CDR3 DNA: TGTGCCAGTAGCAAGACAGGGGGAGGTGAAAAACTGTTTTTT. The encoded protein is CASSKTGGGEKLFF.

The V call is TRBV10-1, the J call TRBJ1-1, with D possibly matching TRBD1 (5 bases). Deletions cut 6 bases from V and 3 bases from J, with 11 bases between. CDR1 and CDR2 (germline): WNHNN, SYGVQD (reference sequence). The CDR3 length is 13 residues. The CDR3 loop is CASSKTADTEAFF. The DNA of the CDR3 is TGCGCCAGCAGCAAGACAGCCGACACTGAAGCTTTCTTT.

This clone has only one observation. CDR3 in amino acids: CASSRSAGSPETQYF. The CDR3 bases are TGTGCCAGCAGTCGCAGTGCCGGGAGCCCGGAGACCCAGTACTTC. The genes are TRBV9 and TRBJ2-5; TRBD2 is a possible D gene (6 bases). CDR1 SGDLS and CDR2 YYNGEE come from the germline V gene. The CDR3 loop spans 15 amino acids. V gave up 5 bases and J gave up 5 bases, with 19 bases separating them.

The V and J genes are TRBV11-1 and TRBJ2-7, with 7 bases aligning to TRBD1. J lost 2 bases, V lost 8 bases, and 12 bases had no gene match. The CDR3 contains 15 residues. Germline V gene sequence: CDR1 SGHAT, CDR2 FQDESV (reference sequence). CDR3 region: CASAVGVGGTYEQYF. The CDR3 DNA sequence: TGTGCCAGCGCCGTCGGGGTAGGGGGCACCTACGAGCAGTACTTC.

J is TRBJ1-1 and V is TRBV20-1; no definite D call. V lost 3 bases, J lost 0 bases, and 2 bases lay in between. CDR3 size: 11 residues. Germline V gene lookup returns CDR1 DFQATT and CDR2 SNEGSKA (reference sequence). The CDR3 region is CSASLNTEAFF. CDR3 sequence (DNA): TGCAGTGCTAGTTTGAACACTGAAGCTTTCTTT.

This clone was observed once. The chain has TRBV7-8 and TRBJ1-2; tentatively, D is TRBD1 (5 bases). From germline, CDR1 is SGHVS and CDR2 FQNEAQ. Trimming pared 3 bases from V and 7 bases from J, leaving 12 bases between. This CDR3 region has 13 residues. In DNA, the CDR3 is TGTGCCAGCAGCTTCGGTGGGGCGGGTGGCTACACCTTC. It yields the protein CASSFGGAGGYTF.

This chain links TRBV5-1 with TRBJ2-7, with 8 bases lining up with TRBD1. The J segment lost 2 bases and the V segment lost 4 bases, leaving 2 bases of the junction unmatched. The CDR3 runs 13 residues. Germline values: CDR1 SGHRS, CDR2 YFSETQ. The CDR3: CASSRQGTYEQYF. The CDR3 DNA sequence: TGCGCCAGCAGCCGACAGGGGACCTACGAGCAGTACTTC.

This clone appeared a single time. This rearrangement joins TRBV19 to TRBJ2-1; TRBD1 aligns across 11 bases. J was trimmed by 7 bases and V by 5 bases; bases with no gene match: 10. Germline V gene lookup returns CDR1 LNHDA and CDR2 SQIVND (reference sequence). The CDR3 has 16 amino acids. The chain's CDR3 is CASSRRSGTGGNEQFF. CDR3 in DNA: TGTGCCAGTAGTCGGAGATCCGGGACAGGGGGGAATGAGCAGTTCTTC. The whole variable domain, filled in from reference TRBV19 and TRBJ2-1, reads DGGITQSPKYLFRKEGQNVTLSCEQNLNHDAMYWYRQDPGQGLRLIYYSQIVNDFQKGDIAEGYSVSREKKESFPLTVTSAQKNPTAFYLCASSRRSGTGGNEQFFGPGTRLTVL.

The V and J genes are TRBV7-6 and TRBJ2-3, with TRBD2 as a possible D gene (6 bases). The CDR3 loop spans 17 amino acids. Germline CDR1 and CDR2: SGHVS and FNYEAQ. Trimming shortened V by 5 bases and J by 4 bases, and 22 bases separated the two germline ends. The CDR3 region has the DNA TGTGCCAGCAGCCCCCGAGGCCGGAGGGCCGATGCAGATACGCAGTATTTT. Translation: CASSPRGRRADADTQYF.

The count of this clone is one. V gene TRBV6-5 combines with J gene TRBJ2-7, with a weak D call TRBD2 (5 bases). Trimming shortened V by 6 bases and J by 2 bases, and 17 bases separated the two germline ends. CDR3 length equals 15 residues. CDR1 and CDR2 (germline): MNHEY, SVGAGI. The CDR3 sequence is CASSPPGSRTYEQYF. The DNA of the CDR3 is TGTGCCAGCAGCCCCCCGGGGTCGAGGACCTACGAGCAGTACTTC.

The sample holds one count of this clone. J is TRBJ1-3 and V is TRBV6-1, with a tentative D call TRBD1 (6 bases). Germline loops: CDR1 MNHNS, CDR2 SASEGT. Trimming pared 4 bases from V and 0 bases from J, leaving 16 bases between. This CDR3 has 17 amino acids. The CDR3 spells CASSGFRGTVSGNTIYF. DNA of the CDR3: TGTGCCAGCAGTGGATTCAGGGGTACGGTCTCTGGAAACACCATATATTTT.

V and J are TRBV28 and TRBJ2-5; TRBD1 aligns across 8 bases. Trimming took 6 bases from V and 9 from J; bases not matched to a gene: 12. Germline CDR1 is MDHEN and CDR2 is SYDVKM. This CDR3 has 14 residues. CDR3 bases: TGTGCCAGCAGCACCCCAGGGGGCCATGGGTCCCAGTACTTC. Amino acids: CASSTPGGHGSQYF.

V is TRBV19 and J is TRBJ1-5; weak D call: TRBD1 (6 bases). The V and J ends lost 7 bases and 1 base respectively, with 8 bases between them. Germline values: CDR1 LNHDA, CDR2 SQIVND (reference sequence). This CDR3 is 13 amino acids long. The CDR3 sequence is CASTGQSNQPQHF. In DNA, the CDR3 is TGTGCCAGTACGGGACAAAGCAATCAGCCCCAGCATTTT.

The V and J genes are TRBV5-5 and TRBJ2-1; TRBD1 matches 7 bases. The junction had 2 bases not matched to a gene; V was cut back by 2 bases and J by 0 bases. The CDR3 consists of 15 residues. Germline V gene data show CDR1 as SGHKS and CDR2 as YYEKEE (reference sequence). This CDR3 reads CASSFRDSSYNEQFF. CDR3 coding DNA: TGTGCCAGCAGCTTCCGGGACAGCTCCTACAATGAGCAGTTCTTC.

V is TRBV6-5 and J is TRBJ1-6; TRBD1 matches 9 bases. The CDR3 sequence is 15 residues long. V lost 6 bases to trimming and J lost 7 bases; unmatched junction nucleotides: 7. In germline, CDR1 is MNHEY, CDR2 SVGAGI. The DNA of the CDR3 is TGTGCCAGCAGCCTTTCGACAGGGGGGAATTCACCCCTCCACTTT. Translated: CASSLSTGGNSPLHF.

The chain employs TRBV7-2 and TRBJ2-7; 7 bases match TRBD1. Germline CDR1 SGHTA, CDR2 FQGNSA. The length of the CDR3 is 14 residues. V lost 5 bases, J lost 4 bases, and 8 bases stayed unmatched. This chain's CDR3 is CASSPRQGPYEQYF. CDR3 nucleotide sequence: TGTGCCAGCAGCCCTAGACAGGGACCTTACGAGCAGTACTTC.